This T cell receptor beta chain was identified in a study of blood T cell repertoires in COVID-19. Germline values: CDR1 MNHEY, CDR2 SVGAGI. V dropped 4 bases and J dropped 0 bases, with 10 bases sitting between them. This CDR3 has 15 residues. Under the authors' procedure: Reference gene primer amplification in the assay estimated nucleated cell counts. Sequenced by immunoSEQ multiplex PCR; TCRdb stores in-frame clones only, minus some. For V, J and clone size, that table is used; D and trimming come from the DNA. The data contain about 150,000 clones, 84% of them singletons. The TCR sequence derives from a woman aged 45 to 65 with acute or convalescent COVID-19. The chain carries TRBV6-5 and TRBJ2-1; D is perhaps TRBD2 (6 bases). Sequencing used peripheral blood. The chain's CDR3 is CASSSQRVSYNEQFF. CDR3 nucleotides: TGTGCCAGCAGTTCCCAGCGGGTCTCCTACAATGAGCAGTTCTTC.